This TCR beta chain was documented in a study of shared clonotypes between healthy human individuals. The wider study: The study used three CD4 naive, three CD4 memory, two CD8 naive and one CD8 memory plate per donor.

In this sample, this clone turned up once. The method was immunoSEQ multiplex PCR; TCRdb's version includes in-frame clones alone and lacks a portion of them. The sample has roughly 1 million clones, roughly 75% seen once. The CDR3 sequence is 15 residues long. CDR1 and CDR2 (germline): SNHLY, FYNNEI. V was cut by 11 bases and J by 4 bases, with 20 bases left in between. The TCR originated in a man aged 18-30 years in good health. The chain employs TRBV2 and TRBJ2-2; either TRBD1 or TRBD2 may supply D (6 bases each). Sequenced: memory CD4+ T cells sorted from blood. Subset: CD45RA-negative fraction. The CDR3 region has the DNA TGTGCCGGCGAGTCGTCGGGGGCGCCCACCGGGGAGCTGTTTTTT. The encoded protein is CAGESSGAPTGELFF.